The rows below give T cell receptor beta chains drawn from one sample of a study of patients and donors after allogeneic stem cell transplantation. TCRdb used MiXCR to reprocess the RT-PCR reads, holding one entry per CDR3 protein. Of about 960,000 distinct CDR3 sequences in the sample, about 20% are singletons; the top ten hold 5.5% to 6.5%. Sequencing was performed on blood, either unsorted or a sorted T cell fraction (not recorded which). Every receptor here comes from a human donor who was either an allogeneic HSCT recipient or a stem cell or donor lymphocyte infusion donor (not recorded which). It is not recorded whose cells these are; they may come from a transplant donor. The CDR3 runs from the conserved cysteine through the conserved F or W. A D gene is named only where the DNA matches it firmly. The size of a clone is reported for some rows only, either as once, few or many, or as a class for expanded clones.

v_gene	len	abundance	d_gene	j_gene	CDR3aa	CDR3nt
TRBV5-1	16	few	TRBD2	TRBJ2-7	CASSPTILAAYSGQYF	TGCGCCAGCAGCCCTACCATACTAGCGGCCTACAGCGGGCAGTACTTC
TRBV6-1	13	few	NA	TRBJ2-7	CASRKRDSYEQYF	TGTGCCAGCAGAAAACGGGACTCCTACGAGCAGTACTTC
TRBV5-1	11	many	NA	TRBJ2-1	CASSLEQEQFF	TGCGCCAGCAGCTTGGAACAAGAGCAGTTCTTC
TRBV7-9	13	few	NA	TRBJ1-2	CASSLPSTYGYTF	TGTGCCAGCAGCTTACCCAGTACCTATGGCTACACCTTC
TRBV20-1	15	few	NA	TRBJ2-7	CSAALPHRSPYEQYF	TGCAGTGCCGCATTACCCCACAGGAGCCCCTACGAGCAGTACTTC
TRBV27	13	NA	TRBD2	TRBJ2-7	CASSLSGGREQYF	TGTGCCAGCAGTTTGTCGGGGGGGCGCGAGCAGTACTTC
TRBV7-9	15	few	NA	TRBJ1-6	CASSPQRDHNSPLHF	TGTGCCAGCAGCCCCCAGCGGGACCATAATTCACCCCTCCACTTT
TRBV29-1	14	NA	NA	TRBJ2-7	CSVLRLGSSYEQYF	TGCAGCGTCCTTCGACTGGGGAGCTCCTACGAGCAGTACTTC
TRBV12-3/TRBV12-4	13	few	NA	TRBJ2-5	CASLDTAKETQYF	TGTGCCAGCTTAGACACGGCGAAAGAGACCCAGTACTTC
TRBV10-3	16	many	NA	TRBJ2-5	CAISESGRDASETQYF	TGTGCCATCAGTGAGTCGGGCCGGGACGCATCCGAGACCCAGTACTTC
TRBV3-1	14	NA	NA	TRBJ2-7	CASSRRGLAYEQYF	TGTGCCAGCAGCCGTCGGGGGTTAGCCTACGAGCAGTACTTC
TRBV18	14	NA	NA	TRBJ1-1	CASSPGTAWTEAFF	TGTGCCAGCTCACCCGGGACTGCTTGGACTGAAGCTTTCTTT
TRBV6-5	15	NA	TRBD2	TRBJ2-1	CASSSGLAGHNEQFF	TGTGCCAGCAGTTCAGGACTAGCGGGGCACAATGAGCAGTTCTTC
TRBV5-1	16	few	NA	TRBJ2-3	CASSLSGAGRADTQYF	TGCGCCAGCAGCTTATCAGGGGCGGGCCGGGCGGATACGCAGTATTTT
TRBV7-9	13	few	NA	TRBJ2-2	CASSPPEEGELFF	TGTGCCAGCAGCCCCCCAGAAGAAGGGGAGCTGTTTTTT
TRBV20-1	14	NA	NA	TRBJ1-1	CSARGGRGNTEAFF	TGCAGTGCTAGGGGGGGCAGGGGGAACACTGAAGCTTTCTTT
TRBV7-9	16	NA	NA	TRBJ1-1	CASSLASPGGDTEAFF	TGTGCCAGCAGCCTCGCCAGTCCCGGGGGGGACACTGAAGCTTTCTTT
TRBV7-6	16	NA	TRBD1	TRBJ2-5	CASSLAGTGIQETQYF	TGTGCCAGCAGCTTAGCGGGGACAGGGATACAAGAGACCCAGTACTTC
TRBV7-8	17	few	NA	TRBJ1-1	CASSFREGRPVNTEAFF	TGTGCCAGCAGCTTCCGGGAAGGCCGGCCGGTGAACACTGAAGCTTTCTTT
TRBV12-3/TRBV12-4	19	NA	TRBD1	TRBJ1-5	CASSPHRDRVEKGNQPQHF	TGTGCCAGCAGTCCCCACCGGGACAGGGTGGAAAAGGGCAATCAGCCCCAGCATTTT
TRBV3-1	14	few	TRBD2	TRBJ2-1	CASSLNSGRGEQFF	TGTGCCAGCAGCTTAAATAGCGGGAGGGGTGAGCAGTTCTTC
TRBV6-6	11	NA	NA	TRBJ2-1	CASRGRYEQFF	TGTGCCAGCAGGGGGCGGTACGAGCAGTTCTTC
TRBV7-9	14	few	NA	TRBJ1-5	CASSTDRRGQPQHF	TGTGCCAGCAGCACCGACCGGCGAGGTCAGCCCCAGCATTTT
TRBV20-1	14	few	TRBD1	TRBJ1-2	CSADRQGKENGYTF	TGCAGTGCAGATCGACAGGGGAAGGAAAATGGCTACACCTTC
TRBV6-5	14	few	TRBD2	TRBJ2-7	CASSYSPSGYEQYF	TGTGCCAGCAGTTACTCGCCTAGCGGCTACGAGCAGTACTTC
TRBV2	14	few	NA	TRBJ2-7	CASRSSGRSYEQYF	TGTGCCAGCAGATCCTCAGGGCGCTCCTACGAGCAGTACTTC
TRBV12-5	15	few	NA	TRBJ2-3	CASGPASRRTDTQYF	TGTGCTAGTGGTCCTGCCTCGCGACGCACAGATACGCAGTATTTT
TRBV29-1	12	few	NA	TRBJ2-7	CSVEGTGYEQYF	TGCAGCGTTGAAGGGACTGGCTACGAGCAGTACTTC
TRBV4-3	15	many	NA	TRBJ1-3	CASSQGSGSGNTIYF	TGCGCCAGCAGCCAAGGTTCGGGCTCTGGAAACACCATATATTTT
TRBV6-1	11	NA	NA	TRBJ1-1	CASRWGAEAFF	TGTGCCAGCAGGTGGGGGGCTGAAGCTTTCTTT
TRBV5-1	14	few	TRBD1	TRBJ1-4	CASSRPGQNEKLFF	TGCGCCAGCAGCCGTCCGGGACAGAATGAAAAACTGTTTTTT
TRBV4-1	14	many	NA	TRBJ2-3	CASSQDRYTDTQYF	TGCGCCAGCAGCCAAGATCGCTACACAGATACGCAGTATTTT
TRBV7-2	16	few	TRBD2	TRBJ2-3	CASSSRLAGGQDTQYF	TGTGCCAGCAGCTCCCGACTAGCGGGGGGGCAGGATACGCAGTATTTT
TRBV7-9	12	few	NA	TRBJ1-1	CAISIAGTEAFF	TGTGCCATCTCTATAGCCGGGACTGAAGCTTTCTTT
TRBV18	13	NA	NA	TRBJ2-5	CASSPPMQETQYF	TGTGCCAGCTCACCACCGATGCAAGAGACCCAGTACTTC
TRBV29-1	14	NA	NA	TRBJ2-7	CSVEGTGRSYEQYF	TGCAGCGTTGAGGGGACGGGCCGATCCTACGAGCAGTACTTC
TRBV5-1	16	once	TRBD1	TRBJ1-3	CASSLRAGGDRNTIYF	TGCGCCAGCAGCTTGAGGGCAGGGGGGGACCGAAACACCATATATTTT
TRBV7-8	14	NA	NA	TRBJ2-7	CASSAGHTAYEQYF	TGTGCCAGCAGCGCCGGACACACCGCCTACGAGCAGTACTTC
TRBV12-3/TRBV12-4	12	few	NA	TRBJ1-6	CASGQWDSPLHF	TGTGCCAGCGGGCAGTGGGATTCACCCCTCCACTTT
TRBV6-5	14	few	TRBD1	TRBJ1-2	CASSYGTGSLGYTF	TGTGCCAGCAGTTACGGGACAGGTTCACTCGGCTACACCTTC
TRBV20-1	14	few	TRBD1	TRBJ1-6	CSAARDSFYSPLHF	TGCAGTGCGGCCCGGGACAGTTTTTATTCACCCCTCCACTTT
TRBV7-6	14	NA	NA	TRBJ2-3	CASSSLADIDTQYF	TGTGCCAGCAGCTCCTTAGCGGACATAGATACGCAGTATTTT
TRBV5-1	15	few	NA	TRBJ1-1	CASSLERPLGPEAFF	TGCGCCAGCAGCTTGGAGCGGCCTTTGGGCCCTGAAGCTTTCTTT
TRBV25-1	16	many	TRBD1	TRBJ2-7	CASSAKTLQGAREQYF	TGTGCCAGCAGTGCTAAAACTTTACAGGGGGCGAGGGAGCAGTACTTC
TRBV15	15	NA	NA	TRBJ2-5	CATSNRGDRLETQYF	TGTGCCACCAGCAATCGCGGGGATCGGTTAGAGACCCAGTACTTC
TRBV25-1	14	few	TRBD2	TRBJ2-1	CASRERDYVNEQFF	TGTGCCAGCAGGGAACGGGACTATGTCAATGAGCAGTTCTTC
TRBV27	15	few	NA	TRBJ1-5	CASSLIWTDNQPQHF	TGTGCCAGCAGTTTGATCTGGACAGACAATCAGCCCCAGCATTTT
TRBV27	14	NA	NA	TRBJ2-3	CASSTNRELDTQYF	TGTGCCAGCAGTACAAACCGGGAGCTCGATACGCAGTATTTT
TRBV12-3/TRBV12-4	13	NA	NA	TRBJ1-5	CASSFQWRGPQHF	TGTGCCAGCAGTTTCCAGTGGAGGGGGCCCCAGCATTTT